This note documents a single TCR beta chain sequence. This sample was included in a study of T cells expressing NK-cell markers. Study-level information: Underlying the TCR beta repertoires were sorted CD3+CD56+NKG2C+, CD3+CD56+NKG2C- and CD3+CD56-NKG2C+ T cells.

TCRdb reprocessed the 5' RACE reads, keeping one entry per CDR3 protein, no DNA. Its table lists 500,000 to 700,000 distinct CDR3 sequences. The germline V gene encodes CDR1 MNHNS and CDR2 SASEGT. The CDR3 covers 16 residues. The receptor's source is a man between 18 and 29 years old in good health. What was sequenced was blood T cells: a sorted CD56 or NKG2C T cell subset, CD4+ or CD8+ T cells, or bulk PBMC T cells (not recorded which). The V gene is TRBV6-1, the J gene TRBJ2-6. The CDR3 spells CASSLDPFSGANVLTF.